One and the same sample provided the 10 T cell receptor beta chains below, sequenced in a study of T cells in Graves' hyperthyroidism and ophthalmopathy. From RNA transcripts, TCR beta CDR3 regions were amplified. TCR CDR3 underwent first-round RT-PCR with the HTBI primer set. TCRdb processed the multiplex PCR reads anew with MiXCR; each CDR3 protein has one entry. The sample includes about 840,000 distinct CDR3 sequences, roughly 37% of them seen just once. Sequenced material: blood. The receptors here all came from a man younger than 30 with Graves' hyperthyroidism.

The rearrangement joins TRBV7-9 to TRBJ2-3; possibly TRBD1 or TRBD2 for D (6 bases each). The CDR3 covers 15 residues. The germline V gene encodes CDR1 SEHNR and CDR2 FQNEAQ (reference sequence). The V end was cut by 3 bases, the J end by 2 bases, with 12 bases between. CDR3 in DNA: TGTGCCAGCAGCTTTGTCGGGGGCCTCACAGATACGCAGTATTTT. Its protein is CASSFVGGLTDTQYF. Supplemented by reference TRBV7-9 and TRBJ2-3, the full variable domain reads DTGVSQNPRHKITKRGQNVTFRCDPISEHNRLYWYRQTLGQGPEFLTYFQNEAQLEKSRLLSDRFSAERPKGSFSTLEIQRTEQGDSAMYLCASSFVGGLTDTQYFGPGTRLTVL.

Details on this clonotype: A junction end diverges from the germline sequence, so it may reflect a read error. V is TRBV5-1 and J is TRBJ2-7, with D hard to call. The CDR3 loop spans 15 amino acids. Per the germline V gene, CDR1 is SGHRS and CDR2 is YFSETQ. CDR3 protein: CASSLLSVAPYEQYF. DNA of the CDR3: TGTGCCAGCAGTTTATTGAGCGTCGCACCCTACGAGCAGTACTTC.

This chain uses TRBV29-1 with TRBJ2-7, with TRBD1 identical over 9 bases. This CDR3 spans 12 amino acids. Trimming cost V 7 bases and J 2 bases; bases outside gene matches: 3. In germline, CDR1 is SQVTM, CDR2 ANQGSEA. The CDR3 spells CSGRQGAYEQYF. The DNA of the CDR3 is TGCAGCGGCAGACAGGGGGCCTACGAGCAGTACTTC.

This clonotype showed up many times. This rearrangement joins TRBV7-2 to TRBJ2-7; 14 positions match TRBD2. Germline trimming cut 5 bases from V and 6 bases from J; bases unmatched to any gene: 3. There are 14 residues in the CDR3. Germline values: CDR1 SGHTA, CDR2 FQGNSA. The CDR3 DNA is TGTGCCAGCAGCCTCGGACTAGCGGGAGGCGAGCAGTACTTC. Translating it yields CASSLGLAGGEQYF.

The chain links TRBV7-3 to TRBJ2-7, with 11 bases identical to TRBD2. Germline V gene lookup returns CDR1 SGHTA and CDR2 FQGTGA. Trimming at V came to 6 bases and at J to 3 bases, leaving 16 bases not matched to a gene. The CDR3 has 18 amino acids. CDR3 DNA: TGTGCCAGCAGTCTTAATTGGGGGGGGGGGACTAGCGGCTACGAGCAGTACTTC. Translated: CASSLNWGGGTSGYEQYF.

This clonotype came up a few times. This chain uses TRBV7-9 with TRBJ2-7; no clear D gene. Trimming left V 4 bases short and J 3 bases short, with 13 bases between. Germline lookup yields CDR1 SEHNR and CDR2 FQNEAQ (reference sequence). This CDR3 has 14 amino acids. The CDR3 nucleotides read TGTGCCAGCAGCTCTACCACTTCCTTCTACGAGCAGTACTTC. Its translation: CASSSTTSFYEQYF.

This clonotype was counted a few times. CDR3 protein: CASSEPGGGQEQFF. CDR3 DNA sequence: TGTGCCAGCAGTGAGCCTGGGGGGGGGCAGGAGCAGTTCTTC. This chain connects TRBV25-1 to TRBJ2-7; a weak D match, TRBD2 (7 bases). The tail of the sequence fits TRBJ2-1 better, so the J call may be wrong. The CDR3 has 14 amino acids. Germline V gene data show CDR1 as MGHDK and CDR2 as SYGVNS.

Only a few counts were recorded for this clonotype. A much larger clone is a single base away; this may be a read error. The genes are TRBV7-2 and TRBJ1-4; the D gene is possibly TRBD1 (5 bases). Trimming took off 1 base at V and 4 bases at J, with 7 bases between the two ends. The CDR3 covers 14 residues. The germline gives CDR1 SGHTA, CDR2 FQGNSA. Written as DNA, the CDR3 is TGTGCCAGCAGCTTAGGACAGTTTAATGAAAAACTGTTTTTT. Protein sequence: CASSLGQFNEKLFF.

The table lists this clonotype with a few counts. J is TRBJ1-5 and V is TRBV7-2; possible D gene TRBD1, 5 bases. The germline V and J ends were trimmed by 5 bases and 4 bases, with 15 bases remaining between them. Germline CDR1 SGHTA, CDR2 FQGNSA. The CDR3 runs to 15 residues. DNA of the CDR3: TGTGCCAGCAGCGCCGACCCGGGACTTAATCAGCCCCAGCATTTT. Translating gives CASSADPGLNQPQHF.

The rearrangement links TRBV24-1 to TRBJ2-3; TRBD2 might be the D (5 bases). The CDR3 is 15 amino acids. CDR1 is KGHDR and CDR2 is SFDVKD in the germline V gene. V was clipped by 3 bases and J by 4 bases, with 13 bases between them. CDR3 residues: CATSDRTSGADTQYF. As DNA, the CDR3 is TGTGCCACCAGTGATCGAACTAGTGGTGCAGATACGCAGTATTTT.